This TCR beta chain was sequenced in a study of cytomegalovirus exposure and HLA in healthy donors. The study, taken as a whole, reports: The authors confirmed in vitro that three CMV-associated chains were specific for CMV antigens. The study put 150 to 200 TCR beta chains on its list as cytomegalovirus-associated. Many donors carried some public TCRs, although rarity characterized most TCR sequences.

This table comes from immunoSEQ multiplex PCR, and its TCRdb copy is limited to in-frame clones, with some not included. This sample carries over 250,000 clones, just over 85% of them seen once, and the ten largest clones take approximately 1%. Germline CDR1 MGHRA, CDR2 YSYEKL. CDR3 size: 17 residues. V was pared by 1 base and J by 2 bases, with 16 bases between. Turning to this clone: Its specificity is unknown.

The donors were in the approximately 130-subject validation cohort, distinct from the roughly 700-subject first cohort. What was sequenced was PBMCs. This TCR was recovered from a young woman in good health and CMV-seronegative. V gene TRBV4-1 combines with J gene TRBJ2-3; tentatively, D is TRBD1 (6 bases). The CDR3 region is CASSQVPGRGNTDTQYF. The CDR3 nucleotides read TGCGCCAGCAGCCAAGTTCCCGGAAGGGGGAACACAGATACGCAGTATTTT.